A single sample is the source of the 20 T cell receptor beta chains below, sequenced in a study of neurological immune-mediated disorders. Time point in this sample: longitudinal time-point 1 (baseline). Each CDR3 protein is one row after TCRdb ran MiXCR on the 5' RACE reads. Of 71,000 or so distinct CDR3 sequences detected, roughly 15% appear once; the ten largest clones hold about 4.5%. The sequenced sample was PBMCs. The receptor source for this set is a female donor with HTLV-1-associated myelopathy (HAM/TSP).

This chain links TRBV28 with TRBJ2-7; D is unresolved. There are 13 residues in the CDR3. Germline lookup yields CDR1 MDHEN and CDR2 SYDVKM. Here the CDR3 DNA reads TGTGCAAGAAGTTTATGGTCGGAGTACGAGCAGTACTTC. It specifies CARSLWSEYEQYF.

This clonotype was detected ten times or more. This chain uses TRBV5-1 with TRBJ2-7; the match to TRBD2 covers 10 bases. Germline CDR1 reads SGHRS; CDR2 reads YFSETQ. V lost 0 bases, J lost 4 bases, and 1 base stayed unmatched. The CDR3 extends over 14 amino acids. Here the CDR3 reads CASSLVAGGYEQYF. CDR3 coding DNA: TGCGCCAGCAGCTTGGTAGCGGGGGGTTACGAGCAGTACTTC.

The table lists this clonotype with many counts. In DNA form, the CDR3 reads TGCGCCAGCAGTAATGACAGGCAGTACGAGCAGTACTTC. Encoded protein: CASSNDRQYEQYF. The rearrangement joins TRBV5-1 to TRBJ2-7; D may be TRBD1 (6 bases). V was pared by 5 bases and J by 4 bases, with 13 bases between. The germline V gene has CDR1 SGHRS and CDR2 YFSETQ. The CDR3 is 13 amino acids.

The rearrangement uses TRBV7-9 and TRBJ1-2; tentative D call: TRBD1 (6 bases). The CDR3 loop spans 13 amino acids. V lost 5 bases and J 4 bases, leaving 11 bases between the germline ends. In germline, CDR1 is SEHNR, CDR2 FQNEAQ (reference sequence). The CDR3 coding sequence is TGTGCCAGCAGCCCCAGGACAGTCTATGGCTACACCTTC. It encodes CASSPRTVYGYTF.

This clonotype was observed at least ten times. This sequence joins TRBV6-5 and TRBJ2-1; D is uncertain. The CDR3 consists of 12 residues. The germline V gene encodes CDR1 MNHEY and CDR2 SVGAGI. Trimming shortened V by 0 bases and J by 11 bases, and 8 bases separated the two germline ends. CDR3 protein: CASSYSSDKQFF. The DNA for the CDR3 is TGTGCCAGCAGTTACTCGAGCGACAAGCAGTTCTTC.

As to this clonotype: A much larger clone lies a single base off, so this may be a read error. This chain connects TRBV7-8 to TRBJ2-3, with 8 bases identical to TRBD1. This CDR3 region has 16 residues. Germline V CDR1 and CDR2: SGHVS, FQNEAQ. The CDR3 spells CASSRPGTGVPDTRYF. The DNA of the CDR3 is TGTGCCAGCAGCAGACCCGGGACAGGAGTCCCAGATACGCGGTATTTT.

The rearrangement joins TRBV7-8 to TRBJ2-1; 7 bases agree with TRBD1. Trimming cost V 4 bases and J 7 bases; bases outside gene matches: 10. Germline loops: CDR1 SGHVS, CDR2 FQNEAQ. CDR3 length equals 15 residues. The CDR3 nucleotides read TGTGCCAGCAGCTCACAGGGGACCCTTGTGAATGAGCAGTTCTTC. Its translation: CASSSQGTLVNEQFF.

This clonotype was observed at least ten times. The chain recombines TRBV2 with TRBJ2-3; perhaps TRBD1 as D (5 bases). The V end lost 6 bases, the J end lost 8 bases, and 12 bases lay between the germline ends. This CDR3 has 12 residues. Germline CDR1 SNHLY, CDR2 FYNNEI. CDR3 coding DNA: TGTGCCAGCAGCTCAGGGCAGGGTACGCAGTATTTT. Its translation: CASSSGQGTQYF.

This clonotype has at least ten counts. This chain connects TRBV6-6 to TRBJ1-1; tentatively, D is TRBD1 (5 bases). CDR3 length: 13 residues. The germline V gene encodes CDR1 MNHNY and CDR2 SVGAGI (reference sequence). V dropped 2 bases and J dropped 2 bases, with 6 bases sitting between them. The CDR3 DNA is TGTGCCAGCAGTTACCAGGGTAACACTGAAGCTTTCTTT. It encodes CASSYQGNTEAFF.

This clonotype occurred many times. CDR3 DNA: TGTGCCAGCAGTTCCTCGGACACCTATGGCTACACCTTC. Translation gives CASSSSDTYGYTF. This chain connects TRBV28 to TRBJ1-2; TRBD1 might be the D (5 bases). Trimming cost V 4 bases and J 4 bases, with 10 bases left between them. CDR3 length equals 13 residues. Germline assignment: CDR1 MDHEN and CDR2 SYDVKM.

This clonotype was seen at least ten times. This chain uses TRBV5-1 with TRBJ2-1, with 7 bases fitting TRBD1. The CDR3 runs 15 residues. The J segment lost 2 bases and the V segment lost 3 bases, leaving 5 bases of the junction unmatched. Germline V gene sequence: CDR1 SGHRS, CDR2 YFSETQ. CDR3 sequence (DNA): TGCGCCAGCAGCTCGGACAGGCCGCCCTACAATGAGCAGTTCTTC. Protein: CASSSDRPPYNEQFF.

This clonotype is categorized as medium-sized (0.01 to 0.1%). The genes are TRBV5-1 and TRBJ2-1, with D perhaps TRBD2 (6 bases). The CDR3 runs to 16 residues. Trimming took 4 bases from V and 0 from J, leaving 14 bases between them. The germline gives CDR1 SGHRS, CDR2 YFSETQ. The CDR3 region has the DNA TGCGCCAGCAGCACCATGGACGGGAGCTCCTACAATGAGCAGTTCTTC. Translation: CASSTMDGSSYNEQFF.

This clonotype was counted at least ten times. The V gene is TRBV6-2 or TRBV6-3, the J gene TRBJ2-7; 11 nucleotides line up with TRBD2. The junction had 4 bases not matched to a gene; V was cut back by 6 bases and J by 0 bases. CDR3 length: 15 residues. The germline CDR1 and CDR2 sequences are MNHEY and SVGEGT. CDR3 nucleotides: TGTGCCAGCAGGCTTAGCGGGGGGGCCTCCTACGAGCAGTACTTC. Translating gives CASRLSGGASYEQYF.

In this sample, this clonotype turned up many times. This chain joins TRBV5-1 and TRBJ2-3, with unresolved D. The V end lost 2 bases, the J end lost 0 bases, and 10 bases lay between the germline ends. Germline-derived CDR1 and CDR2 are SGHRS and YFSETQ. CDR3 length equals 15 residues. The CDR3 DNA sequence: TGCGCCAGCAGCTTATGGTCCCCTAGCACAGATACGCAGTATTTT. It encodes CASSLWSPSTDTQYF.

The table lists this clonotype with many counts. The chain uses TRBV6-5 and TRBJ2-7, with 7 positions matching TRBD1. With 0 bases clipped from V and 4 bases from J, the junction kept 9 bases outside the gene matches. Germline lookup yields CDR1 MNHEY and CDR2 SVGAGI. The CDR3 runs 16 residues. The CDR3 here is CASSYSSPTQGYEQYF. Here the CDR3 DNA reads TGTGCCAGCAGTTACTCGAGTCCTACACAGGGGTACGAGCAGTACTTC.

Ten or more counts support this clonotype. V usage is TRBV29-1 and J usage is TRBJ2-2; unclear D gene. Trimming took 4 bases from V and 2 from J, leaving 8 bases between them. CDR3 length equals 13 residues. Germline CDR1 is SQVTM and CDR2 is ANQGSEA. The CDR3 region has the DNA TGCAGCGTTGGCCGGGTCAACACCGGGGAGCTGTTTTTT. This gives the protein CSVGRVNTGELFF.

V usage is TRBV20-1 and J usage is TRBJ2-7; no clear D gene. The V and J ends lost 4 bases and 6 bases respectively, with 19 bases between them. The germline CDR1 and CDR2 sequences are DFQATT and SNEGSKA (reference sequence). The CDR3 has 14 residues. In DNA form, the CDR3 reads TGCAGTGCTATGGCCCCTGGACCCTCGGGCGAGCAGTACTTC. Residues: CSAMAPGPSGEQYF.

This clonotype showed up many times. The chain links TRBV5-1 to TRBJ2-1; 7 bases are shared with TRBD2. V shed 4 bases, J shed 1 base, and the junction held 17 bases outside the gene matches. CDR1 is SGHRS, CDR2 YFSETQ, per germline. CDR3 length: 19 amino acids. CDR3 bases: TGCGCCAGCAGCCCATCCCCGCCCGGGACCGGGAGGTCCTACAATGAGCAGTTCTTC. Amino acids: CASSPSPPGTGRSYNEQFF.

A remark on this clonotype: A much larger clone sits a single nucleotide away, making a read error possible. This chain connects TRBV7-2 to TRBJ2-7; D is uncertain. V shed 4 bases and J shed 4 bases, with 11 bases lying between them. The CDR3 is 13 amino acids. Germline V gene data show CDR1 as SGHTA and CDR2 as FQGNSA. For the CDR3, the DNA is TGTGCCAGCAGCTCCCGAATGGGGTACGAGCAGTACTTC. Translation gives CASSSRMGYEQYF.

In this sample, this clonotype turned up many times. V is TRBV5-1 and J is TRBJ2-5; 7 bases match TRBD1. The ends lost 5 bases at V and 3 bases at J; junction bases unmatched: 4. CDR1 is SGHRS, CDR2 YFSETQ, per germline. The length of the CDR3 is 13 residues. CDR3 sequence (DNA): TGCGCCAGCAGTCCGGACAGGAAAGAGACCCAGTACTTC. It codes for CASSPDRKETQYF.